This TCR beta chain derives from a study of shared clonotypes between healthy human individuals. The wider study: Three plates were used per donor for CD4 naive, three for CD4 memory, two for CD8 naive and one for CD8 memory.

Within Nashville, Tennessee resided all donors, each a Caucasian adult. It was into CD45RA+ naive and CD45RA-negative memory subsets that the CD4+ cells were split. Remarks on this clone: Other nucleotide sequences from this sample produce the same CDR3.

CDR1 is SEHNR, CDR2 FQNEAQ, per germline (reference sequence). V lost 5 bases to trimming and J lost 2 bases; unmatched junction nucleotides: 1. The CDR3 totals 14 residues. Clones were sequenced by immunoSEQ multiplex PCR, and TCRdb holds only the in-frame ones, with some missing. The sample lists 2.5 million or so clones; approximately 94% were seen once. This receptor was taken from a man between 18 and 29 years old in good health. Specimen: naive CD4+ T cells sorted from blood. Subset here: CD45RA+ positively selected. The rearrangement uses TRBV7-9 and TRBJ1-5; 9 nucleotides line up with TRBD1. Here the CDR3 reads CASSDRGGNQPQHF. The CDR3 coding sequence is TGTGCCAGCAGCGACAGGGGGGGCAATCAGCCCCAGCATTTT.